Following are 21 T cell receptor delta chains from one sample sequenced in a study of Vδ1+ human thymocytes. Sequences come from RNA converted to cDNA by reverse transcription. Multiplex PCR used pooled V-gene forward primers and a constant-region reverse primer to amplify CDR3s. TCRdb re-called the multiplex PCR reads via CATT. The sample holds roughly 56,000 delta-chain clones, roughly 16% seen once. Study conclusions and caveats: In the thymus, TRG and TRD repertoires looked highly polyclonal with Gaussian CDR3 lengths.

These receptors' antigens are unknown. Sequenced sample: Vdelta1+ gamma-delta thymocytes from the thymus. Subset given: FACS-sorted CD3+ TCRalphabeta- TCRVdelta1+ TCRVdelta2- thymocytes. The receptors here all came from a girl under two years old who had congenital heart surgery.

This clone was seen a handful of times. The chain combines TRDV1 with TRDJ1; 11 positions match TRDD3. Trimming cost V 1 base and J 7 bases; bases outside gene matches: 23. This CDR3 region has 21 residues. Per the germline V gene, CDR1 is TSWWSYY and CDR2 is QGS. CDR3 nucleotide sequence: TGTGCTCTTGGGGAACGGACCCTTCCTACGTCTATTCTGGGGGATACTTTTAAACTCATCTTT. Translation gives CALGERTLPTSILGDTFKLIF.

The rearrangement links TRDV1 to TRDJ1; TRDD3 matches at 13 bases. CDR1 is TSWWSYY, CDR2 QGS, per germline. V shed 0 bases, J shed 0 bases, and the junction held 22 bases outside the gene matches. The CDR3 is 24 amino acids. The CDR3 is CALGELVKGSGTGGYGQYTDKLIF. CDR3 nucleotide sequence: TGTGCTCTTGGGGAACTAGTGAAGGGTTCTGGGACTGGGGGATACGGGCAATACACCGATAAACTCATCTTT.

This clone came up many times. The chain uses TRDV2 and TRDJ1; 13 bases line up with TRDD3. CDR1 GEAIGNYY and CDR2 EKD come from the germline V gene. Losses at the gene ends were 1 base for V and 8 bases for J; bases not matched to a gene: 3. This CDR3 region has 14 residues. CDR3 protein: CACDTTGGYGKLIF. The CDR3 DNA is TGTGCCTGTGACACGACTGGGGGATACGGGAAACTCATCTTT.

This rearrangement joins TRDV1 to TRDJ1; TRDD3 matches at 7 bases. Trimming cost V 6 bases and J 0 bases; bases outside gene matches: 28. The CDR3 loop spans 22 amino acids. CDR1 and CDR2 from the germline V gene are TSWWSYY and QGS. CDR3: CALGLKLLSDTLTGDHTDKLIF. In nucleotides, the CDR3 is TGTGCTCTTGGCCTTAAGCTCCTATCGGACACTCTTACTGGGGACCACACCGATAAACTCATCTTT.

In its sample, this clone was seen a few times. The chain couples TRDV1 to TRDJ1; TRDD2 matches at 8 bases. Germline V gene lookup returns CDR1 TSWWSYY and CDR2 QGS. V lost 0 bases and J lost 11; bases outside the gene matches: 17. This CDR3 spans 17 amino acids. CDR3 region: CALGELRPSYKHTGLIF. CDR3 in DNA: TGTGCTCTTGGGGAACTGCGGCCTTCCTATAAACATACGGGTCTCATCTTT.

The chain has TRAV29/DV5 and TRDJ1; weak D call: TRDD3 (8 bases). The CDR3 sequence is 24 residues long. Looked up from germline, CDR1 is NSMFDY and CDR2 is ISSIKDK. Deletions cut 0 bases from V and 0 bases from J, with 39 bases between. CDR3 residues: CAASVGPSSIPATGGPGYTDKLIF. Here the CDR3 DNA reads TGTGCAGCAAGCGTAGGTCCTTCCTCGATTCCCGCTACTGGGGGTCCAGGGTACACCGATAAACTCATCTTT.

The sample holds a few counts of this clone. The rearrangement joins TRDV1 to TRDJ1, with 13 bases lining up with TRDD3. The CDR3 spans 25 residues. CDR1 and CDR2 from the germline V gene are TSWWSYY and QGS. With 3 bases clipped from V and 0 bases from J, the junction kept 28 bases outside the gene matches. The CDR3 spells CALGDLPPSYGAYTGGYAYTDKLIF. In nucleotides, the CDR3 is TGTGCTCTTGGGGATCTCCCTCCGTCCTACGGAGCCTATACTGGGGGATACGCGTACACCGATAAACTCATCTTT.

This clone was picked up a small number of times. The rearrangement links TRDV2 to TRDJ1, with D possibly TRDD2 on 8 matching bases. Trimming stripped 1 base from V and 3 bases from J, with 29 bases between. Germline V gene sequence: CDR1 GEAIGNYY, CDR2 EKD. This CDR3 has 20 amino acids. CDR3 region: CACDTDFFLLTGEKSDKLIF. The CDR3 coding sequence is TGTGCCTGTGACACGGACTTCTTCCTACTTACTGGGGAGAAGTCCGATAAACTCATCTTT.

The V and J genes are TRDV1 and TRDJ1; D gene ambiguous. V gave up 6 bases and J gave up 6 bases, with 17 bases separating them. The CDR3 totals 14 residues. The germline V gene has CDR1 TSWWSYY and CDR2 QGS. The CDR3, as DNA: TGTGCTCTTGGCGGGCCGGGGCTGGAGTATAAACTCATCTTT. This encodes CALGGPGLEYKLIF.

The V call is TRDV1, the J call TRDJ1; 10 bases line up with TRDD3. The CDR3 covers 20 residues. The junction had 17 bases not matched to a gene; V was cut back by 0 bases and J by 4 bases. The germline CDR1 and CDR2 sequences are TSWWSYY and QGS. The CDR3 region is CALGELSALRWGIPCDKLIF. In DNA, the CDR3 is TGTGCTCTTGGGGAACTTTCGGCCCTACGTTGGGGGATACCTTGCGATAAACTCATCTTT.

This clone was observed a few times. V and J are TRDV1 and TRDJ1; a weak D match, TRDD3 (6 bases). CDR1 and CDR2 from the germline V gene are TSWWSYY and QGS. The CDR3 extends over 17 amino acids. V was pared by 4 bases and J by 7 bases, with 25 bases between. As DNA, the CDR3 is TGTGCTCTTGGGGTGGTTGGGGTCACAAGGGGGACCCGTAAACTCATCTTT. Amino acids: CALGVVGVTRGTRKLIF.

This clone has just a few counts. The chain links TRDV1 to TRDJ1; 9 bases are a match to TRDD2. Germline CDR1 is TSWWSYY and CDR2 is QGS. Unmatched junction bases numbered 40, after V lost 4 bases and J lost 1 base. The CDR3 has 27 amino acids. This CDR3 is CALGASLPTSPMDRGRLHSPCTDKLIF. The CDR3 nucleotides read TGTGCTCTTGGGGCCTCCCTTCCTACTTCACCGATGGACCGGGGACGCCTCCACTCCCCGTGCACCGATAAACTCATCTTT.

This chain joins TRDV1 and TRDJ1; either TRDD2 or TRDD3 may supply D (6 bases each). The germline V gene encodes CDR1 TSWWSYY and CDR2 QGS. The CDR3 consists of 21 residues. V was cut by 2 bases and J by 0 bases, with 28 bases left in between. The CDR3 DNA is TGTGCTCTTGGGGAAAAGTCCTACAGTCCTGGGGATTCCCTCTACACCGATAAACTCATCTTT. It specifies CALGEKSYSPGDSLYTDKLIF.

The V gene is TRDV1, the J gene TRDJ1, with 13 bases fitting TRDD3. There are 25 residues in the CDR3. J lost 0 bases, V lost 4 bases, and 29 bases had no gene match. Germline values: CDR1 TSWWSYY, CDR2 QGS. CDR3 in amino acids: CALGVPWVNSYVITGGYEYTDKLIF. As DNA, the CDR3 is TGTGCTCTTGGGGTTCCTTGGGTTAATTCCTACGTCATTACTGGGGGATACGAGTACACCGATAAACTCATCTTT.

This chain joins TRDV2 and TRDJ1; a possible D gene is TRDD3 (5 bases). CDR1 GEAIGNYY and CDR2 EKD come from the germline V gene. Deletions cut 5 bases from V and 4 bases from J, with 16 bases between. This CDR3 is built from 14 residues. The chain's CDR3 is CACGAYWLNDKLIF. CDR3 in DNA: TGTGCCTGTGGGGCTTACTGGTTAAACGATAAACTCATCTTT.

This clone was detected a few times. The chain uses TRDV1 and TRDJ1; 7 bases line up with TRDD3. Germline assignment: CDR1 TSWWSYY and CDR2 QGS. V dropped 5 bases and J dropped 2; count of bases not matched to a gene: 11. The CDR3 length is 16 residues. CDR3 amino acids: CALGTNGGGVTDKLIF. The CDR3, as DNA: TGTGCTCTTGGGACAAATGGTGGGGGAGTGACCGATAAACTCATCTTT.

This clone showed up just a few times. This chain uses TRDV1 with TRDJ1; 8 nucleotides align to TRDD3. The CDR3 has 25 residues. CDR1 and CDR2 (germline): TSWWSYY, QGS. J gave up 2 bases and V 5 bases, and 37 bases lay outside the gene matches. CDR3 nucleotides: TGTGCTCTTGGGAAGACCCCTTCCCCATTTATGGGGGATCTAAGGTTTCAGGGTCGGACCGATAAACTCATCTTT. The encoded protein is CALGKTPSPFMGDLRFQGRTDKLIF.

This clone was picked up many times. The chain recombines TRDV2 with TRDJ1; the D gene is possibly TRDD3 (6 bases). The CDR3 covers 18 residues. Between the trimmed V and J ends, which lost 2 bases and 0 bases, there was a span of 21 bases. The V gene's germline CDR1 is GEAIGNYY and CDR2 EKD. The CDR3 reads CACDKGINNGVYTDKLIF. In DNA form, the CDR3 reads TGTGCCTGTGACAAGGGGATTAACAACGGTGTCTACACCGATAAACTCATCTTT.

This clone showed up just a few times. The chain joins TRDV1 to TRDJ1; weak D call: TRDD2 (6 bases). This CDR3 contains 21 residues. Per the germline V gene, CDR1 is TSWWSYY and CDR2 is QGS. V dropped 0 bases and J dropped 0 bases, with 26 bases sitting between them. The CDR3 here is CALGELPSNKWRGLYTDKLIF. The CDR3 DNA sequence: TGTGCTCTTGGGGAACTCCCTTCCAACAAGTGGAGGGGGTTGTACACCGATAAACTCATCTTT.

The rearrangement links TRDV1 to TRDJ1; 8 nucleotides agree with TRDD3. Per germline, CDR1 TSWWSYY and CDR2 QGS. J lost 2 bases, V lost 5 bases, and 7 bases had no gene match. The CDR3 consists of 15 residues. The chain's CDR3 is CALGRDTSRTDKLIF. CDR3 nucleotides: TGTGCTCTTGGGAGGGATACGTCACGGACCGATAAACTCATCTTT.

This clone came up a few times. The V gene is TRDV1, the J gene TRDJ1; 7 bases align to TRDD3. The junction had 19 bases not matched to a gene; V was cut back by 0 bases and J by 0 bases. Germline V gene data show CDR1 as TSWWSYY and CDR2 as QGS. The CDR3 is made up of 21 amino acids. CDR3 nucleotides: TGTGCTCTTGGGGAACTAGGAGGGCCGAACTGGGGAAACAAGTACACCGATAAACTCATCTTT. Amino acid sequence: CALGELGGPNWGNKYTDKLIF.